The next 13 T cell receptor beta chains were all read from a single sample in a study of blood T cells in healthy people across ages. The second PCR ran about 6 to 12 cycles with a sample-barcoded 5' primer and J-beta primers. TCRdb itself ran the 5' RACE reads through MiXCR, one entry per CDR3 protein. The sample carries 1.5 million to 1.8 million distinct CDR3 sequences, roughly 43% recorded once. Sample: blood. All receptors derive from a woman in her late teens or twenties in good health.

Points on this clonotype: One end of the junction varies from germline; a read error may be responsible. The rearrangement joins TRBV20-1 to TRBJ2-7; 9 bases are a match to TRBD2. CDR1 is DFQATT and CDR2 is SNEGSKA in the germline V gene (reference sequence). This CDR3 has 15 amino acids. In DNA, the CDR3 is TGCGGTGCTCATTCCCCAGCGGGAGGACCCCACGAGCAGTACTTC. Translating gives CGAHSPAGGPHEQYF.

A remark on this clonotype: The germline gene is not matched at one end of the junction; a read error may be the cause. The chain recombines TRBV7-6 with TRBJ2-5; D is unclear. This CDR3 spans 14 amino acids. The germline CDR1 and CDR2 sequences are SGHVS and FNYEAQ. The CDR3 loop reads CASSPGPNQETQYF. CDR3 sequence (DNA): TGTGCCAGCAGCCCCGGACCGAACCAGGAGACCCAGTACTTC.

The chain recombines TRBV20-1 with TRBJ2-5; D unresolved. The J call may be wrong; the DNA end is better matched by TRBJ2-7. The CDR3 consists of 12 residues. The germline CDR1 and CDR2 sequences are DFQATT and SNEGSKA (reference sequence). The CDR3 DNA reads TGCAGTGCTGGGAACCGCCAGTACGAGCAGTACTTC. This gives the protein CSAGNRQYEQYF.

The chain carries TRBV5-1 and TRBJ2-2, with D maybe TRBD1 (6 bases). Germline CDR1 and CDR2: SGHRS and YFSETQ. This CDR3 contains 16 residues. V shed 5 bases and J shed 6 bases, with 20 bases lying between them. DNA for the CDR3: TGCGCCAGCAGACCTACAGGGACCGCCAGATCCGGGGAGCTGTTTTTT. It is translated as CASRPTGTARSGELFF. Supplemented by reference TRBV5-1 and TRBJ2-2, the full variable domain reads KAGVTQTPRYLIKTRGQQVTLSCSPISGHRSVSWYQQTPGQGLQFLFEYFSETQRNKGNFPGRFSGRQFSNSRSEMNVSTLELGDSALYLCASRPTGTARSGELFFGEGSRLTVL.

Here the CDR3 DNA reads TGCAGTGCCGGACTAGCGGGGGCTAACAATGAGCAGTACTTC. Its protein is CSAGLAGANNEQYF. The V gene is TRBV20-1, the J gene TRBJ2-5; 13 bases agree with TRBD2. Per the germline V gene, CDR1 is DFQATT and CDR2 is SNEGSKA (reference sequence). The CDR3 consists of 14 residues. The V segment lost 6 bases and the J segment 11 bases; nucleotides outside the gene matches: 12.

CDR3 sequence (DNA): TGTGCCAGCAGTTACTGGGGCTACTATGGCTACACCTTC. Its translation: CASSYWGYYGYTF. The chain has TRBV6-2 or TRBV6-3 and TRBJ1-2; D is possibly TRBD1 (5 bases). CDR3 length: 13 residues. Trimming shortened V by 1 base and J by 3 bases, and 6 bases separated the two germline ends. Per the germline V gene, CDR1 is MNHEY and CDR2 is SVGEGT.

Here the CDR3 DNA reads TGTGCCAGCAGCGTCGACACGGAGCAAGAGACCCAGTTCTTC. Its protein is CASSVDTEQETQFF. This chain uses TRBV9 with TRBJ2-5; D gene unclear. The J call may be wrong; the DNA end is better matched by TRBJ2-1. The CDR3 is 14 amino acids. Germline values: CDR1 SGDLS, CDR2 YYNGEE.

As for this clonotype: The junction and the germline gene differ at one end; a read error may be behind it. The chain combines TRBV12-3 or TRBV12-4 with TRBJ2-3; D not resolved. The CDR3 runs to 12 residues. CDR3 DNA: TGTGCCAGCGACCTTGGAGCAGATACGCAATATTTT. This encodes CASDLGADTQYF.

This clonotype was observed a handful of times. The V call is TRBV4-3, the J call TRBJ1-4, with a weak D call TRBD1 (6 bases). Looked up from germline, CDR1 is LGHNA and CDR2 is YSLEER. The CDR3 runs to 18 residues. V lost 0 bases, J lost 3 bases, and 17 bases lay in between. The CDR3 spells CASSQDLGTSGANEKLFF. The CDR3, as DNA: TGCGCCAGCAGCCAAGATCTAGGCACCTCAGGGGCTAATGAAAAACTGTTTTTT.

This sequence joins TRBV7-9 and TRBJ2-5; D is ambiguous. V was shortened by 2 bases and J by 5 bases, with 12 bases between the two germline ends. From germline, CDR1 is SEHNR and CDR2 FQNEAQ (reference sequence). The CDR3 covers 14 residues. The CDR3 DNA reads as TGTGCCAGCAGCTTAACGACAAGTCGCGAGACCCAGTACTTC. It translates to CASSLTTSRETQYF.

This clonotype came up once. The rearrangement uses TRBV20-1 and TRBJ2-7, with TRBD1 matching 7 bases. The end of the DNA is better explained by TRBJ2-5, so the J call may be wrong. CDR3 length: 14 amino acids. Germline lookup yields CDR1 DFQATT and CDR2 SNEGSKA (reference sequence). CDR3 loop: CSARDPTGLETQYF. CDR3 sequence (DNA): TGCAGTGCTAGAGATCCGACAGGGTTAGAGACCCAGTACTTC.

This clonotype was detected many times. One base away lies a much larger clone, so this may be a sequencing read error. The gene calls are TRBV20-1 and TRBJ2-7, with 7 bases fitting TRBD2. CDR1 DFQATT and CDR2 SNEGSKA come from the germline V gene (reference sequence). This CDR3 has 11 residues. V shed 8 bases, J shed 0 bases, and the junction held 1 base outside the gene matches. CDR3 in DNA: TGCAGTTGCGGGAGCTCCTACGAGCAGTACTTC. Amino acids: CSCGSSYEQYF.

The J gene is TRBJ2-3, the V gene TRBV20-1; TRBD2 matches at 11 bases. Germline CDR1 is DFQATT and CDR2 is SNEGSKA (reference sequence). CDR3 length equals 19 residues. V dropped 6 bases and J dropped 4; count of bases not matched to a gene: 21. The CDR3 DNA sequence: TGCAGTGCGAAGGGGGCGGAGATTAGCGGGAGGGCCATGTCAGATACGCAGTATTTT. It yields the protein CSAKGAEISGRAMSDTQYF.